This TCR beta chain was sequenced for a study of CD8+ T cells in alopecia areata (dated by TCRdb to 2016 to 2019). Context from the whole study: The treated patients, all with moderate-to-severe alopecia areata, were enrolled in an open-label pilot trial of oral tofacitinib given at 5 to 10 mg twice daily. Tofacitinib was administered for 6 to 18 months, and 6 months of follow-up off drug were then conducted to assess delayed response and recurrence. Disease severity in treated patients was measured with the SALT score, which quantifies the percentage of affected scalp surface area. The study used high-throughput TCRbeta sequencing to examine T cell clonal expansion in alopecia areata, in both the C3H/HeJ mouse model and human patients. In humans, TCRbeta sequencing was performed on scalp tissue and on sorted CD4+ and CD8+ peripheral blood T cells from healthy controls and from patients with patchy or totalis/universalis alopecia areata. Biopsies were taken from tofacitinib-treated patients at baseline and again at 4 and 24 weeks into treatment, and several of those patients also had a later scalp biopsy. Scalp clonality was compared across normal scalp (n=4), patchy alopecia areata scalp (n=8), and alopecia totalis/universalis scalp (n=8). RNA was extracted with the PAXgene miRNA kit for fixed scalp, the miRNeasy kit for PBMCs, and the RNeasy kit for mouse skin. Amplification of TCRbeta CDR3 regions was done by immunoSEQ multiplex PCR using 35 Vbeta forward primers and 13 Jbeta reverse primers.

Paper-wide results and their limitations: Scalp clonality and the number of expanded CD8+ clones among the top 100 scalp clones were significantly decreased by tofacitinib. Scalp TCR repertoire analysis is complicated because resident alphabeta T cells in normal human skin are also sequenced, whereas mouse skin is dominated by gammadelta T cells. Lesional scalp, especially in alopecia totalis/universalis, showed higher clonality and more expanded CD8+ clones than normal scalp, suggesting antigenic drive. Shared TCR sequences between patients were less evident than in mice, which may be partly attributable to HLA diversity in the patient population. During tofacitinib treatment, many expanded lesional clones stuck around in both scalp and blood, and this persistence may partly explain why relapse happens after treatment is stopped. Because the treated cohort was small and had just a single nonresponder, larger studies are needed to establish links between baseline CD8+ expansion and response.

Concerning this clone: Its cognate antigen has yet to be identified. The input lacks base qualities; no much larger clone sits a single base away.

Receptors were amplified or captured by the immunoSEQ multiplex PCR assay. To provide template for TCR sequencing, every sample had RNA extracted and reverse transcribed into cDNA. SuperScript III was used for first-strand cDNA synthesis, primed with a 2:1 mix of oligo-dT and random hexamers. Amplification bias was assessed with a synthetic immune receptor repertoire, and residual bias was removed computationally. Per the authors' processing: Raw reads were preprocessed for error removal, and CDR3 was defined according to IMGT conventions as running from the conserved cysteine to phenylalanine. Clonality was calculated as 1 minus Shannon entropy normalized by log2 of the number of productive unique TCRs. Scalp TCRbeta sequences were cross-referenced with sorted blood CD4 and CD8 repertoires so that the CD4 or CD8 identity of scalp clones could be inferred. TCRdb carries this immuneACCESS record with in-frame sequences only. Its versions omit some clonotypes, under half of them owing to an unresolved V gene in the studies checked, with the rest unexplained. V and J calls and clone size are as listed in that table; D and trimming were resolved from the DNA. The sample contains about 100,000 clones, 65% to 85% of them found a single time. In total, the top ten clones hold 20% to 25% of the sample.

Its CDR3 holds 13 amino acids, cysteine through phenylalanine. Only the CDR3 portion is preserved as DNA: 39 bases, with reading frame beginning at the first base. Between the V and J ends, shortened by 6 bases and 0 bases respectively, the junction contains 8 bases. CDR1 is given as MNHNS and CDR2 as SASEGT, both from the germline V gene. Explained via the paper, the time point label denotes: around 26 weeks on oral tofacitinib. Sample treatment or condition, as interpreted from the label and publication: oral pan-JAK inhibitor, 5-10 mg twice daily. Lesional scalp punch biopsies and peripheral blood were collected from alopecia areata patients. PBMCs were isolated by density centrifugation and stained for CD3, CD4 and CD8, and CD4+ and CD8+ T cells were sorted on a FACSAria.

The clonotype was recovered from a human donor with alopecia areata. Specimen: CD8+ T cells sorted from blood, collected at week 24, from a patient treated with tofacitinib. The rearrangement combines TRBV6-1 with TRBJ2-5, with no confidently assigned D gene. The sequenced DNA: TGTGCCAGCAGGCCCGGGTACCAAGAGACCCAGTACTTC. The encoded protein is CASRPGYQETQYF.